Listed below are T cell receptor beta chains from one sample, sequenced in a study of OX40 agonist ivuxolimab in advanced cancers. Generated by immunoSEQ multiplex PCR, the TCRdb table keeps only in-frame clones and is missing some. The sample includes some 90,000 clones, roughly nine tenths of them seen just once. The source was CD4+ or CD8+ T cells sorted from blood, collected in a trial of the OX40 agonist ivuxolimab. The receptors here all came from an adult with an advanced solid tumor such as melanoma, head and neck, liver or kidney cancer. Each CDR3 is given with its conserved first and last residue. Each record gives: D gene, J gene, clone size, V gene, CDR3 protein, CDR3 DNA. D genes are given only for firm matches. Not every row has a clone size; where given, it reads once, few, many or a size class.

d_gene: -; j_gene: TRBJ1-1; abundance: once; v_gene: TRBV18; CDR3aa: CASSPPGAYTEAFF; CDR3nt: TGTGCCAGCTCACCACCGGGGGCTTACACTGAAGCTTTCTTT
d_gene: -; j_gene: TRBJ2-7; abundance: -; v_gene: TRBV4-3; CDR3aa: CASSRFTGSRGEAYEQYF; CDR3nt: TGCGCCAGCAGCCGTTTTACAGGGTCTCGGGGTGAAGCCTACGAGCAGTACTTC
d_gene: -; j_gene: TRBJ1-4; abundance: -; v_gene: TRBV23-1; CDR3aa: CASGEKLFF; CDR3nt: TGCGCCAGCGGCGAAAAACTGTTTTTT
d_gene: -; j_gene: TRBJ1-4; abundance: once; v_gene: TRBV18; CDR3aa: CASSMSVGNEKLFF; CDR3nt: TGTGCCAGCTCAATGTCCGTCGGGAATGAAAAACTGTTTTTT
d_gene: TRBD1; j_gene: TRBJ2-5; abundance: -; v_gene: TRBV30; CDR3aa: CAWGDREETQYF; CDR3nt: TGTGCCTGGGGGGACAGGGAAGAGACCCAGTACTTC
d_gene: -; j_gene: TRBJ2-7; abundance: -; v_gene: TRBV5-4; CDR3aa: CASSLDVGDSYEQYF; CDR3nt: TGTGCCAGCAGCTTGGATGTTGGGGACTCCTACGAGCAGTACTTC
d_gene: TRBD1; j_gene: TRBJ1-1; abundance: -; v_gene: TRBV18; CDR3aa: CASSPPDRAVTEAFF; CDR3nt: TGTGCCAGCTCACCACCGGACAGGGCAGTGACTGAAGCTTTCTTT
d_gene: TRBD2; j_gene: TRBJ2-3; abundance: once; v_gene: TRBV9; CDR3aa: CASSGMPGGADTQYF; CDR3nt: TGTGCCAGCAGCGGCATGCCGGGAGGGGCAGATACGCAGTATTTT
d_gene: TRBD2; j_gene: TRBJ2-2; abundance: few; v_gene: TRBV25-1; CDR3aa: CASGRGTGELFF; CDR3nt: TGTGCCAGCGGGAGGGGCACCGGGGAGCTGTTTTTT
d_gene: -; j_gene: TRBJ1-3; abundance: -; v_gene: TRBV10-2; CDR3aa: CASSESSPGGLRNTIYF; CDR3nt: TGCGCCAGCAGTGAGTCTTCGCCCGGGGGCCTGAGGAACACCATATATTTT
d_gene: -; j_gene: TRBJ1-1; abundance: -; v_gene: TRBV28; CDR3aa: CASFLSPENTEAFF; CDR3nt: TGTGCCAGCTTTCTATCCCCGGAGAACACTGAAGCTTTCTTT
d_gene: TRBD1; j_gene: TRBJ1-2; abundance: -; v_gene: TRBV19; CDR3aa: CASKDRGLANYGYTF; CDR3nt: TGTGCCAGTAAGGACAGGGGGTTAGCTAACTATGGCTACACCTTC
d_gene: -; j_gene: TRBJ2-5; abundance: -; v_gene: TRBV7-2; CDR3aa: CASSSYVTGTQYF; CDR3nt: TGTGCCAGCAGCTCGTACGTTACGGGGACCCAGTACTTC